The T cell receptor (beta chain) described here comes from a study of early T cells in non-severe SARS-CoV-2 infection. As part of library construction, unique molecular identifiers were attached to individual cDNA molecules. A single record per CDR3 protein comes from TCRdb applying MiXCR to the 5' RACE reads. The data contain about 110,000 distinct CDR3 sequences, about 12% of them singletons. Study observations and caveats: Anti-spike CD8 responses were favored in VDJdb matching, and private and CD4 specificities were missed.

The sample holds a few counts of this clonotype. What it binds is not known. The CDR3 consists of 12 residues. CDR1 and CDR2 from the germline V gene are SEHNR and FQNEAQ (reference sequence). Trimming took off 2 bases at V and 7 bases at J, with 6 bases between the two ends. The TCR sequence derives from an adult who was a healthcare worker with PCR-confirmed SARS-CoV-2 infection or an uninfected control (not recorded which). The sample taken for sequencing was whole blood. The chain links TRBV7-9 to TRBJ1-5, with D unresolved. The CDR3: CASSLIEQPQHF. CDR3 bases: TGTGCCAGCAGCTTAATTGAGCAGCCCCAGCATTTT.